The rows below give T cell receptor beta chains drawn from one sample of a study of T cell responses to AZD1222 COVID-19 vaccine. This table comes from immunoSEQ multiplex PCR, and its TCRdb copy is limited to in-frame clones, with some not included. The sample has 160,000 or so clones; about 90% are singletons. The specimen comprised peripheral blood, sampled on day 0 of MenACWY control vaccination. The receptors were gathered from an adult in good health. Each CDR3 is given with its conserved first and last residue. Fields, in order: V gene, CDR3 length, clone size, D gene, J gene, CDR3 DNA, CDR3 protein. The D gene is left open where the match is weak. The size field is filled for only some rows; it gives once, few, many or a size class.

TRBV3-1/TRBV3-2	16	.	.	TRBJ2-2	TGTGCCAGCAGCCAAGCTCCGGGCACTTCTACCGGGGAGCTGTTTTTT	CASSQAPGTSTGELFF
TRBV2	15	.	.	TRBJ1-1	TGTGCCAGCAGTGCTTTGTCCCCGGTGAACACTGAAGCTTTCTTT	CASSALSPVNTEAFF
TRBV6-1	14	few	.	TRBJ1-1	TGTGCCAGCAGTGAACTGGGAGGGAAGGCTGAAGCTTTCTTT	CASSELGGKAEAFF
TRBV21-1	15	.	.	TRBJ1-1	TGTGCCAGCAGCAAACGACGGGCAGGGCGCGATGAAGCTTTCTTT	CASSKRRAGRDEAFF
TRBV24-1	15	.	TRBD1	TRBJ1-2	TGTGCCACCAGTCCTCGAGGACAGGGAGACGGCGGCTACACCTTC	CATSPRGQGDGGYTF
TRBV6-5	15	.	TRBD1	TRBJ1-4	TGTGCCAGCAGGGCTGGGACAGGGGAAAATGAAAAACTGTTTTTT	CASRAGTGENEKLFF
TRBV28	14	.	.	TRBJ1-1	TGTGCCAGCAGTTTTTTAGGGGGGGACACTGAAGCTTTCTTT	CASSFLGGDTEAFF
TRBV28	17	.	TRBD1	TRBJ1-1	TGTGCCAGCAGTTCCCCAGGGGGCCTGGGGTCGAACACTGAAGCTTTCTTT	CASSSPGGLGSNTEAFF
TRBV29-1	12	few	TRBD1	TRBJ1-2	TGCAGCGTTAAGACAGGGACCTATGGCTACACCTTC	CSVKTGTYGYTF
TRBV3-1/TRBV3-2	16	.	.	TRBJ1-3	TGTGCCAGCAGCCAATCTGGAGTCTTCTCTGGAAACACCATATATTTT	CASSQSGVFSGNTIYF
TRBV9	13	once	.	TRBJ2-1	TGTGCCAGCAGCGGTTTTTCCTACAATGAGCAGTTCTTC	CASSGFSYNEQFF
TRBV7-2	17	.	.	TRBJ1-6	TGTGCCAGCAGCTTACCGACGCTGGAGTCGTCCAGGTCACCCCTCCACTTT	CASSLPTLESSRSPLHF
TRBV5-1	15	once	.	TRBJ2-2	TGCGCCAGCAGTTCCGGGACGGAGAACACCGGGGAGCTGTTTTTT	CASSSGTENTGELFF
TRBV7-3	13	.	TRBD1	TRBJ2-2	TGTGCCAGCAGCCCTCAGGGGGCCGGGGAGCTGTTTTTT	CASSPQGAGELFF
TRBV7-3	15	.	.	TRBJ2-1	TGTGCCAGCAGCAAAGGACTATCTCACCACAATGAGCAGTTCTTC	CASSKGLSHHNEQFF
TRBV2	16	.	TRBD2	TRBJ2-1	TGTGCCAGCAGTGGGGATAGCGGGAGTTCCTACAATGAGCAGTTCTTC	CASSGDSGSSYNEQFF
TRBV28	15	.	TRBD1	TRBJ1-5	TGTGCCAGCAGTTCCCTGGGACAGTTCAATCAGCCCCAGCATTTT	CASSSLGQFNQPQHF
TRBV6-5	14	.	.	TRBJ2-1	TGTGCCACATGGGGGAATCTAGGTAGAAATGAGCAGTTCTTC	CATWGNLGRNEQFF
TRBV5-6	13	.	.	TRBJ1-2	TGTGCCAGCAGCCCGTCAGCCAACTATGGCTACACCTTC	CASSPSANYGYTF
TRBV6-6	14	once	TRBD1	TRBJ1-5	TGTGCCAGTGGAGGACAGGGGATAAGTCAGCCCCAGCATTTT	CASGGQGISQPQHF
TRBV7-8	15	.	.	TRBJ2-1	TGTGCCAGCAGCCCTGCTAGCAGAACGAACAATGAGCAGTTCTTC	CASSPASRTNNEQFF
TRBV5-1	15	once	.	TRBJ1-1	TGCGCCAGCAGGAGGGACGGCGAAATGAACACTGAAGCTTTCTTT	CASRRDGEMNTEAFF
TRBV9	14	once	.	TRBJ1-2	TGTGCCAGCGGCGGGACGAGTAGTTTCTATGGCTACACCTTC	CASGGTSSFYGYTF
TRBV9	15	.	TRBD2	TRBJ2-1	TGTGCCAGCAGCGTAGCTGGCGGGAGGCAGAGTGAGCAGTTCTTC	CASSVAGGRQSEQFF
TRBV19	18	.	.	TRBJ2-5	TGTGCCAGTAGTAGAGATAATTGGTTGAACCCTAGGCGAGAGACCCAGTACTTC	CASSRDNWLNPRRETQYF
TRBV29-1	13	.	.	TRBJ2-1	TGCAGCGGAAGGGCGCTAGGATACAATGAGCAGTTCTTC	CSGRALGYNEQFF
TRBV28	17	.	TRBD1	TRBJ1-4	TGTGCCAGCAGCCTCAGGGCGGGACAGGGGTCTAATGAAAAACTGTTTTTT	CASSLRAGQGSNEKLFF
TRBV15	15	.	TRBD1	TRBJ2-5	TGTGCCACCAGCAGGGGAAGGACAGGGCAAGAGACCCAGTACTTC	CATSRGRTGQETQYF
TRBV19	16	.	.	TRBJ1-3	TGTGCCAGTAGTATAGGCGGGACATCCTCTGGAAACACCATATATTTT	CASSIGGTSSGNTIYF
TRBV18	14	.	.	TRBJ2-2	TGTGCCAGCTCACCCCGTCAGAACACCGGGGAGCTGTTTTTT	CASSPRQNTGELFF
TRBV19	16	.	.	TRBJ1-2	TGTGCCAGTAGTATTTCCGGGGCAGGTGCTAACTATGGCTACACCTTC	CASSISGAGANYGYTF
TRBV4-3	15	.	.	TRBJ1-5	TGCGCCAGCAGCCCTCAGGCACTTCGGAATCAGCCCCAGCATTTT	CASSPQALRNQPQHF
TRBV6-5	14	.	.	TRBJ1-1	TGTGCCAGCAGCCGAGGTGTCGGAAACACTGAAGCTTTCTTT	CASSRGVGNTEAFF
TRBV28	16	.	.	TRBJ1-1	TGTGCCAGCAGCCGCCCTGGTGGGAGGGAGGCCACTGAAGCTTTCTTT	CASSRPGGREATEAFF
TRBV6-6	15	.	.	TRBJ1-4	TGTGCCAGCAGTTACTCTGGGGGGGATAATGAAAAACTGTTTTTT	CASSYSGGDNEKLFF
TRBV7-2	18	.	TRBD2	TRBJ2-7	TGTGCCAGCAGCATTAGCGGGAGGACCTTGGATTCCCGCTACGAGCAGTACTTC	CASSISGRTLDSRYEQYF
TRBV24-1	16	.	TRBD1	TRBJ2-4	TGTGCCACCAGTGATTGGGGGACAGGGGGCGAAAACATTCAGTACTTC	CATSDWGTGGENIQYF
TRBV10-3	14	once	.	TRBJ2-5	TGTGCCGTCGGTTCCGGGTTTAGCGGAGAGACCCAGTACTTC	CAVGSGFSGETQYF
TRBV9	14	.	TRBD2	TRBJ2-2	TGTGCCAGCAGCGGAACTAGCGAAGGCGGGGAGCTGTTTTTT	CASSGTSEGGELFF
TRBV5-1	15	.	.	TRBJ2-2	TGCGCCAGCAGCTTGGGACGGGCGAACACCGGGGAGCTGTTTTTT	CASSLGRANTGELFF
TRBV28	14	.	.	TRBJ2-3	TGTGCCAGCAGTTTCCCTAGCTCGTGGGGTACGCAGTATTTT	CASSFPSSWGTQYF
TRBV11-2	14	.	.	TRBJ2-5	TGTGCCAGCAGCCCGTCACTAGCCACAGAGACCCAGTACTTC	CASSPSLATETQYF
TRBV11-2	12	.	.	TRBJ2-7	TGTGCCAGCAGCCCCCCCGGATACGAGCAGTACTTC	CASSPPGYEQYF
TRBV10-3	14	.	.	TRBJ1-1	TGTGCCATCAGTGAGTCGGTAGGGGACACTGAAGCTTTCTTT	CAISESVGDTEAFF